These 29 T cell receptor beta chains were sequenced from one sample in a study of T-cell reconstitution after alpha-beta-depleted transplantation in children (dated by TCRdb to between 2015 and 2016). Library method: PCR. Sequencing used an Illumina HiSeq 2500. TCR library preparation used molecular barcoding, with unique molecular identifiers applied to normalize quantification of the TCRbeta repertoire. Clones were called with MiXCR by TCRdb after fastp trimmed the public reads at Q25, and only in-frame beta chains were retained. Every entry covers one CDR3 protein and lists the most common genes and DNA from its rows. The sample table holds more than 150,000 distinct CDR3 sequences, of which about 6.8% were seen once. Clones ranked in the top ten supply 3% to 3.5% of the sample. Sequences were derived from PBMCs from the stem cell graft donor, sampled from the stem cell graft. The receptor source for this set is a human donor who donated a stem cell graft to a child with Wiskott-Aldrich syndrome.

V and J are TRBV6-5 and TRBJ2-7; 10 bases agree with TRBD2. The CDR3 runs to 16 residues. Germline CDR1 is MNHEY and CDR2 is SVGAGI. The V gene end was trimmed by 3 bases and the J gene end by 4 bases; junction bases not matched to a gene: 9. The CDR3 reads CASSYSLAGIVYEQYF. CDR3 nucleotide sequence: TGTGCCAGCAGTTATTCACTAGCGGGGATTGTGTACGAGCAGTACTTC.

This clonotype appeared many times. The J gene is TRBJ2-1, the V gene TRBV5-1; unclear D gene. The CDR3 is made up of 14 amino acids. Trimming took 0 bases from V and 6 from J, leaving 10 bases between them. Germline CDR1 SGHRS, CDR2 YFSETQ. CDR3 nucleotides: TGCGCCAGCAGCTTGGGTGTAGAACGCAATGAGCAGTTCTTC. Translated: CASSLGVERNEQFF.

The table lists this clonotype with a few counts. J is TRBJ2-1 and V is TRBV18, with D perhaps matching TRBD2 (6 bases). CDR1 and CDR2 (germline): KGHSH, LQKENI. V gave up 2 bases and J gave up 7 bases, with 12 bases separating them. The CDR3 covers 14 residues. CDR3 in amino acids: CASSPGLTANEQFF. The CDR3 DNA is TGTGCCAGCTCACCAGGACTAACAGCGAATGAGCAGTTCTTC.

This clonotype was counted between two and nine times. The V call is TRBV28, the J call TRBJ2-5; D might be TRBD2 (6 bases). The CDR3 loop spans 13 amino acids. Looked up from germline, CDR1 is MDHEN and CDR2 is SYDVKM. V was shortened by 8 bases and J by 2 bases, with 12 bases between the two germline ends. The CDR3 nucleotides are TGTGCCAGCGGCCCGGGAGAGCAAGAGACCCAGTACTTC. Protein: CASGPGEQETQYF.

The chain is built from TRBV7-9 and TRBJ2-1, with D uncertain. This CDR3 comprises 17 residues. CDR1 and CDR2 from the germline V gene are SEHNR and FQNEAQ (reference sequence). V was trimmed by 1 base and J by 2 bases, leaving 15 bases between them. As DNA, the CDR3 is TGTGCCAGCAGCTTAGTTACCGCATCGTTCACCTACAATGAGCAGTTCTTC. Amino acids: CASSLVTASFTYNEQFF.

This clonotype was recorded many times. The CDR3 loop is CASSLAGGRGYNEQFF. The CDR3 DNA is TGTGCCAGCAGCTTAGCGGGGGGACGGGGATACAATGAGCAGTTCTTC. This chain connects TRBV7-9 to TRBJ2-1; TRBD2 might be the D (6 bases). Looked up from germline, CDR1 is SEHNR and CDR2 is FQNEAQ (reference sequence). This CDR3 has 16 residues. Trimming left V 0 bases short and J 4 bases short, with 13 bases between. The whole variable domain, filled in from reference TRBV7-9 and TRBJ2-1, reads DTGVSQNPRHKITKRGQNVTFRCDPISEHNRLYWYRQTLGQGPEFLTYFQNEAQLEKSRLLSDRFSAERPKGSFSTLEIQRTEQGDSAMYLCASSLAGGRGYNEQFFGPGTRLTVL.

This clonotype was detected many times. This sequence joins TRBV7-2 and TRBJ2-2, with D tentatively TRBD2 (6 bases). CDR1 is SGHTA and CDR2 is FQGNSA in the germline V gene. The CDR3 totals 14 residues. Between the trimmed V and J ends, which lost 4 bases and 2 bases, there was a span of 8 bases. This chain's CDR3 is CASSSGSNTGELFF. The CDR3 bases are TGTGCCAGCAGCTCCGGGAGTAACACCGGGGAGCTGTTTTTT.

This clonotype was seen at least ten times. In DNA, the CDR3 is TGTGCCAGCAGCCAGGACTCCTATAATTCACCCCTCCACTTT. This codes for CASSQDSYNSPLHF. The V and J genes are TRBV12-3 or TRBV12-4 and TRBJ1-6; D is uncertain. V lost 6 bases and J 0 bases, leaving 6 bases between the germline ends. The CDR3 extends over 14 amino acids.

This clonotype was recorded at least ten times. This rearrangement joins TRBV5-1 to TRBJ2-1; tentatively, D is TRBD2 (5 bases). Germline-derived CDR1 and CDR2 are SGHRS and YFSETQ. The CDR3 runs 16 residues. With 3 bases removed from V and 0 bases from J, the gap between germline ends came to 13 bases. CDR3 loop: CASSSLTRDSYNEQFF. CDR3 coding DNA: TGCGCCAGCAGCTCTTTAACTAGAGACTCCTACAATGAGCAGTTCTTC.

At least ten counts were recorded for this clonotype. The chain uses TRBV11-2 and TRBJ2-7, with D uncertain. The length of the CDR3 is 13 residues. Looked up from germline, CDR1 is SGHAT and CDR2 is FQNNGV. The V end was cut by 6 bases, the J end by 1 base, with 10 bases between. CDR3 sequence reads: CASSLQTSYEQYF. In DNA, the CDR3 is TGTGCCAGCAGTCTTCAGACATCCTACGAGCAGTACTTC.

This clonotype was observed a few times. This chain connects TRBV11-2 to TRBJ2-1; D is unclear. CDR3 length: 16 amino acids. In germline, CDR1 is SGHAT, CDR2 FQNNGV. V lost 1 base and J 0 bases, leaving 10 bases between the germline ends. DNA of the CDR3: TGTGCCAGCAGCTTAGTATGGGCAAACTCCTACAATGAGCAGTTCTTC. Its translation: CASSLVWANSYNEQFF.

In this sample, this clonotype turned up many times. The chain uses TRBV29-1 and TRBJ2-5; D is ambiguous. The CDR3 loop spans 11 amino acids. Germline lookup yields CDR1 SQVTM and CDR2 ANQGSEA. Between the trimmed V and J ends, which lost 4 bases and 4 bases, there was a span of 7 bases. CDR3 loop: CSVGERETQYF. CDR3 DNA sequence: TGCAGCGTTGGTGAGAGAGAGACCCAGTACTTC.

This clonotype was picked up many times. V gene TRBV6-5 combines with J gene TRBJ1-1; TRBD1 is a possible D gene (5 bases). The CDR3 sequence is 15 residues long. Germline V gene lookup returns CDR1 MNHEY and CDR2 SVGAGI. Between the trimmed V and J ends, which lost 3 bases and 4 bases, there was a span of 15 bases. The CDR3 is CASSYAAGGGTEAFF. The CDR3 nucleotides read TGTGCCAGCAGTTATGCGGCAGGTGGGGGCACTGAAGCTTTCTTT.

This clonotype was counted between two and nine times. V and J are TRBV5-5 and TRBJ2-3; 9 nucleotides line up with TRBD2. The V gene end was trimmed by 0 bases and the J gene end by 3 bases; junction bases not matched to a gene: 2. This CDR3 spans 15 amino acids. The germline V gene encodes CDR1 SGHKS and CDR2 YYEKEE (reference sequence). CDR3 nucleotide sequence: TGTGCCAGCAGCTTGGGAGCGGGGGGTACAGATACGCAGTATTTT. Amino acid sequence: CASSLGAGGTDTQYF. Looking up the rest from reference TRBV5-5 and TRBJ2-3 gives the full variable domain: DAGVTQSPTHLIKTRGQQVTLRCSPISGHKSVSWYQQVLGQGPQFIFQYYEKEERGRGNFPDRFSARQFPNYSSELNVNALLLGDSALYLCASSLGAGGTDTQYFGPGTRLTVL.

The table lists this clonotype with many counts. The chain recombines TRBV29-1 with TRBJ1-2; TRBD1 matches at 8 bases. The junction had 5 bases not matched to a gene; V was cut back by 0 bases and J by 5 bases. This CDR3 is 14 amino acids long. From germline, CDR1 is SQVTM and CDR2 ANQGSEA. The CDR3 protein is CSVEDRGLGYGYTF. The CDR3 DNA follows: TGCAGCGTTGAAGACAGGGGGCTTGGGTATGGCTACACCTTC.

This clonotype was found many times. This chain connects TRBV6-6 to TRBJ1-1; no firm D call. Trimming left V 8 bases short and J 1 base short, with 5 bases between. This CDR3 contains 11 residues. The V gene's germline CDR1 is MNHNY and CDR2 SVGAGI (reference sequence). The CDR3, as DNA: TGTGCCAGCGCCGAGAACACTGAAGCTTTCTTT. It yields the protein CASAENTEAFF.

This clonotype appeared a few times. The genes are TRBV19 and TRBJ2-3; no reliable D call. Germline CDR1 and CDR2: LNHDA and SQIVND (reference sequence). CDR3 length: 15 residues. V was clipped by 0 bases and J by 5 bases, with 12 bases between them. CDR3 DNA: TGTGCCAGTAGTATAGAACCCGCTTTGGGAGATACGCAGTATTTT. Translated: CASSIEPALGDTQYF.

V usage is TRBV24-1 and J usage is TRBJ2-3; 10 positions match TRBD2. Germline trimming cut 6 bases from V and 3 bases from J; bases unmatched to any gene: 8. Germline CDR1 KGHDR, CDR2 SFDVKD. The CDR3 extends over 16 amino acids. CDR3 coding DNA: TGTGCCACCAGTTCTTCAGCGGGAGGGCCGACAGATACGCAGTATTTT. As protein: CATSSSAGGPTDTQYF.

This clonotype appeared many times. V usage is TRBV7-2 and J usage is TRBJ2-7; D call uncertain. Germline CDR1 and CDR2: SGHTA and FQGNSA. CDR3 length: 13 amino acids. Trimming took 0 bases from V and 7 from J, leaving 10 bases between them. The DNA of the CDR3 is TGTGCCAGCAGCTTAGCGCCCGGACGGGAGCAGTACTTC. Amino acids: CASSLAPGREQYF.

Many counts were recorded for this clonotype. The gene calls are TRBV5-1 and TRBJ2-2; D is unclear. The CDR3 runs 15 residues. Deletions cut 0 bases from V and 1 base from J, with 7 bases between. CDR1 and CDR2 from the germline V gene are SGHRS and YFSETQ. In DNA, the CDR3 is TGCGCCAGCAGCTTGGCGGCATTGAACACCGGGGAGCTGTTTTTT. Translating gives CASSLAALNTGELFF.

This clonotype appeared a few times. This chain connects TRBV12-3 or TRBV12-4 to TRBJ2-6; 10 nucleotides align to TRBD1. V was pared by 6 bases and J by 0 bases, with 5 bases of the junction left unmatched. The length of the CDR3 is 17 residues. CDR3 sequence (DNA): TGTGCCAGCAGCGGGACAGGGGCGGCCTCTGGGGCCAACGTCCTGACTTTC. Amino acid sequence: CASSGTGAASGANVLTF.

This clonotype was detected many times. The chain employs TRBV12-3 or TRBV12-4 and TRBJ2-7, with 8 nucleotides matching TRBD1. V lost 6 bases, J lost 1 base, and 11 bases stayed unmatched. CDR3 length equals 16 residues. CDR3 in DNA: TGTGCCAGCAGCTATCGACAGGGGCTCGCATCCTACGAGCAGTACTTC. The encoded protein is CASSYRQGLASYEQYF.

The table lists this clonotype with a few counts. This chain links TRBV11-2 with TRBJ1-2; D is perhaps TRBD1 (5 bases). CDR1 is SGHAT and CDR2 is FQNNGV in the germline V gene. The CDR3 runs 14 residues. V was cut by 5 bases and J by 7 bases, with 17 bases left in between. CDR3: CASSPYGAGGGYTF. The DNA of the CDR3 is TGTGCCAGCAGCCCCTATGGGGCCGGGGGTGGCTACACCTTC.

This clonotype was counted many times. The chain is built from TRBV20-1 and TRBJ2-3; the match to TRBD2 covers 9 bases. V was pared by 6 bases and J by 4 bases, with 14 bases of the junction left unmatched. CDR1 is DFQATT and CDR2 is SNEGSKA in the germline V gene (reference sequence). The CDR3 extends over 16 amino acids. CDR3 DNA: TGCAGTGCCCCCGGCCGAAAGCGGGAGGACGCAGATACGCAGTATTTT. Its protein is CSAPGRKREDADTQYF.

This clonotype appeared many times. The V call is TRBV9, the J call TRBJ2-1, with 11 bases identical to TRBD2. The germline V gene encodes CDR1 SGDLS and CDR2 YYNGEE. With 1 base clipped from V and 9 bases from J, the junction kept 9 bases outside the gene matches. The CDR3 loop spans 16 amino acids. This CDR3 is CASSVMSSGRRGEQFF. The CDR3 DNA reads TGTGCCAGCAGCGTAATGTCTAGCGGGAGGAGAGGTGAGCAGTTCTTC.

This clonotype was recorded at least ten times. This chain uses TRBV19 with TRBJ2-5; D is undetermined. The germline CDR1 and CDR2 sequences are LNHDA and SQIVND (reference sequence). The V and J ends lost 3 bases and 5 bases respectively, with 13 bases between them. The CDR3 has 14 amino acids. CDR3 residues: CASSISQAAETQYF. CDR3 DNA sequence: TGTGCCAGTAGTATTAGTCAGGCCGCCGAGACCCAGTACTTC.

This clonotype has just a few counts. DNA of the CDR3: TGTGCCAGCAGCTTTGCCGAGAGCTATGGCTACACCTTC. Its protein is CASSFAESYGYTF. V usage is TRBV7-8 and J usage is TRBJ1-2; D is ambiguous. V lost 3 bases to trimming and J lost 4 bases, with 9 bases between them. Germline values: CDR1 SGHVS, CDR2 FQNEAQ. The CDR3 is 13 amino acids.

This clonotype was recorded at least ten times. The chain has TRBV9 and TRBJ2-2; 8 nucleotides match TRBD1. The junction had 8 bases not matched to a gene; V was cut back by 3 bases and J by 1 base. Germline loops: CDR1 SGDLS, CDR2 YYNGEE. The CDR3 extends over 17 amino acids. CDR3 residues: CASSAKGQVLNTGELFF. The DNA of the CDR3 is TGTGCCAGCAGCGCAAAGGGACAGGTCCTGAACACCGGGGAGCTGTTTTTT.

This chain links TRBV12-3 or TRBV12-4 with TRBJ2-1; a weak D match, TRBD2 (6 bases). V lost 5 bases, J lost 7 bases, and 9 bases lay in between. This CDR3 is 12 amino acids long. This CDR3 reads CASSGTGNEQFF. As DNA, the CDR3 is TGTGCCAGCAGTGGGACTGGGAATGAGCAGTTCTTC.